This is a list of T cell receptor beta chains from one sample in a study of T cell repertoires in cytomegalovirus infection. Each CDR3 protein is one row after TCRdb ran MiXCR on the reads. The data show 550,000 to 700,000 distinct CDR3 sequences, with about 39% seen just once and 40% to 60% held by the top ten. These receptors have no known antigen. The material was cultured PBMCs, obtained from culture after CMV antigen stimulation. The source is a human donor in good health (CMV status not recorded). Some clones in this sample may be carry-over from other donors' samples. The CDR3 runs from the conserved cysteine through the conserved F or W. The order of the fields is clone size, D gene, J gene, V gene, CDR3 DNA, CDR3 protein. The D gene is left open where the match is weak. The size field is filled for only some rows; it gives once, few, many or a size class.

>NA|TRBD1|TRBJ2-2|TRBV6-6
TGTGCCAGCAGTAAACAGGGGAACTCCGGGGAGCTGTTTTTT
CASSKQGNSGELFF
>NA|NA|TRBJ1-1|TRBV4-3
TGCGCCAGCAGCCAAGAGCGGGGGATGAACACTGAAGCTTTCTTT
CASSQERGMNTEAFF
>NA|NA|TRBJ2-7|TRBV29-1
TGCAGCGTTAGGAATGGGGGCTACGAGCAGTACTTC
CSVRNGGYEQYF
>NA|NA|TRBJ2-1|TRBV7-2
TGTGCCAGCAGCTTACGGTCGGGGGCCTACAATGAGCAGTTCTTC
CASSLRSGAYNEQFF
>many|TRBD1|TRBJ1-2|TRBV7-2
TGTGCCAGCAGCTTAACGGGACAGGGTGGCTATGGCTACACCTTC
CASSLTGQGGYGYTF
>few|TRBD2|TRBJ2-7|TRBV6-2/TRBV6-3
TGTGCCAGCACCTCCCCGAAGGCTAGCGGGAGAGGAGGGCGCGAGCAGTACTTC
CASTSPKASGRGGREQYF
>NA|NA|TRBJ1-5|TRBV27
TGTGCCAGCAGTCCAAGGGCAGGGTTCAATCAGCCCCAGCATTTT
CASSPRAGFNQPQHF
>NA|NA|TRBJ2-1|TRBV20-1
TGCAGTGCTCCGCCGGGAAGTAGCGGAGCTAATGAGCAGTTCTTC
CSAPPGSSGANEQFF
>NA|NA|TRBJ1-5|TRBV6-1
TGTGCCAGCAGTGGTGCGGGACACAATCAGCCCCAGCATTTT
CASSGAGHNQPQHF
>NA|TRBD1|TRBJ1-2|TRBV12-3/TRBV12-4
TGTGCCAGCAGTTTAGGTGACAGGGCCTACTATGGCTACACCTTC
CASSLGDRAYYGYTF
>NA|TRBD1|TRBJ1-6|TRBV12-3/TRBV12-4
TGTGCCAGCAGGGGGACAGGCTATAATTCACCCCTCCACTTT
CASRGTGYNSPLHF
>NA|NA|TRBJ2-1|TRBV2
TGTGCCAGCGGAGGCCGACTCGGTGAGCAGTTCTTC
CASGGRLGEQFF
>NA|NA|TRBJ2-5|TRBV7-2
TGTGCCAGCAGCACTAAGGGCGGCCACCACACCCAGTACTTC
CASSTKGGHHTQYF
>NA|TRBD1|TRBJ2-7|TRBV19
TGTGCCAGTAGTATAGCCAGGGGGCCACCCTACGAGCAGTACTTC
CASSIARGPPYEQYF
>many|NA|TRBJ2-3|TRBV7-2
TGTGCCAGCAGCTTAACTGTTTGGAACACAGATACGCAGTATTTT
CASSLTVWNTDTQYF
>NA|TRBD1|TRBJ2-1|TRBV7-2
TGTGCCAGCAGCTTGGAGGGGACAGGTTACAATGAGCAGTTCTTC
CASSLEGTGYNEQFF
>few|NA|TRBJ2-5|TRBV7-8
TGTGCCAGCAGCCTAGGGATGGGAGAGACCCAGTACTTC
CASSLGMGETQYF
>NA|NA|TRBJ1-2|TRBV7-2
TGTGCCAGCAGGGAGAACAGGGACCGTGGCTACACCTTC
CASRENRDRGYTF
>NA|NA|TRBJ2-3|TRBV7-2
TGTGCCAGCAGCCCCGCGTTCCAGACAGATACGCAGTATTTT
CASSPAFQTDTQYF
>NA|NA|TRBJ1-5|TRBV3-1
TGTGCCAGCAGCCAAGAACCCCGGAATCAGCCCCAGCATTTT
CASSQEPRNQPQHF
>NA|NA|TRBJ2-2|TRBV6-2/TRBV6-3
TGTGCCACTCAAACTTTCACCGGGGAGCTGTTTTTT
CATQTFTGELFF
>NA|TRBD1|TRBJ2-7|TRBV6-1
TGTGCCAGCAGGGAACAGACAGGGACCTACGAGCAGTACTTC
CASREQTGTYEQYF
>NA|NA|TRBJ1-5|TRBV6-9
TGTGCCAGCAGACCTATACAGCTACCTAATAATCAGCCCCAGCATTTT
CASRPIQLPNNQPQHF
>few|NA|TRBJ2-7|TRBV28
TGTGCCAGCAGTTCCCGAGGTCCCGGCTACGAGCAGTACTTC
CASSSRGPGYEQYF
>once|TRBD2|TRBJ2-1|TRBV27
TGTGCCAGCAGTTTATTCCCGACTAGCGGGGGGGCCGGGGTTGAGCAGTTCTTC
CASSLFPTSGGAGVEQFF
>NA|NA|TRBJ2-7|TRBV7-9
TGTGCCAGCAGCCCGTCACAGGCTCCCTACGAGCAGTACTTC
CASSPSQAPYEQYF
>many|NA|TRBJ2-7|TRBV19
TGTGCCAGTAGTCCTCGCTCAACTGCGGGGGCGCGGGAGCAGTACTTC
CASSPRSTAGAREQYF
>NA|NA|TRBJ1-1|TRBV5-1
TGCGCCAGCAGCCTACCTCAGGGGAGGACTGAAGCTTTCTTT
CASSLPQGRTEAFF
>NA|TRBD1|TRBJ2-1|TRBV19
TGTGCCAGTAGTATCCCGCCCCTGGGACAGGGACTATACAATGAGCAGTTCTTC
CASSIPPLGQGLYNEQFF
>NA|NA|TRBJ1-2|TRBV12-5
TGTGCTAGTGGTTTGTTAGAGGGGCCCGTGAACTATGGCTACACCTTC
CASGLLEGPVNYGYTF
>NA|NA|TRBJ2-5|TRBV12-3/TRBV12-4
TGTGCCAGCACCGGAGGGGTCGAGACCCAGTACTTC
CASTGGVETQYF
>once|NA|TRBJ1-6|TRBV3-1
TGTGCCAGCAGCCCCTCGGGTAATTCACCCCTCCACTTT
CASSPSGNSPLHF
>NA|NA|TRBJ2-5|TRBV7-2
TGTGCCAGCAGCTTTACGGGGAAGGAGACCCAGTACTTC
CASSFTGKETQYF
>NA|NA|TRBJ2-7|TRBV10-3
TGTGCCATCGGGCAAGGACATACCTACGAGCAGTACTTC
CAIGQGHTYEQYF
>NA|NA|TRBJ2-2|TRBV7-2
TGTGCCAGCAGCACCCGACAGGGAGGGGTCACCGGGGAGCTGTTTTTT
CASSTRQGGVTGELFF